What follows are 9 T cell receptor beta chains derived from one specimen sequenced in a study of molecular identifiers for immune sequencing clone quantification. TCRdb re-analysed the PCR reads in MiXCR, keeping a single row per CDR3 protein. The sample contains more than 550,000 distinct CDR3 sequences, less than 30% of which appear only once. The specimen was naive CD8+ T cells from blood, with Jurkat cell RNA spiked in. Subset meaning: FACS-sorted CD8+CD4-CCR7+CD45RA+ naive T cells. The source of these receptors is a human donor in good health. Some libraries in this study had Jurkat cell RNA spiked in.

The gene calls are TRBV27 and TRBJ2-7, with D perhaps TRBD2 (6 bases). This CDR3 spans 16 amino acids. Germline lookup yields CDR1 MNHEY and CDR2 SMNVEV (reference sequence). Trimming stripped 3 bases from V and 0 bases from J, with 15 bases between. The CDR3 nucleotides are TGTGCCAGCAGTTTCCTGTGGGGGGAGAGCTCCTACGAGCAGTACTTC. Amino acid sequence: CASSFLWGESSYEQYF.

About this clonotype: A much bigger clone sits one base away, suggesting this may be a read error. The V gene is TRBV27, the J gene TRBJ2-3, with D hard to call. This CDR3 region has 16 residues. V lost 6 bases and J 4 bases, leaving 20 bases between the germline ends. Germline loops: CDR1 MNHEY, CDR2 SMNVEV (reference sequence). The CDR3 reads CASRTDDGHLADTQYF. CDR3 DNA sequence: TGTGCCAGCAGAACGGACGACGGGCACCTCGCAGATACGCAGTATTTT.

This clonotype occurred many times. The chain recombines TRBV3-1 with TRBJ2-6; D is ambiguous. Germline V CDR1 and CDR2: LGHDT, YNNKEL (reference sequence). This CDR3 is built from 15 residues. Trimming took off 4 bases at V and 4 bases at J, with 11 bases between the two ends. The CDR3 loop reads CASSPGPPGANVLTF. Written as DNA, the CDR3 is TGTGCCAGCAGCCCCGGCCCTCCCGGGGCCAACGTCCTGACTTTC. The full variable domain, completed using reference TRBV3-1 and TRBJ2-6, is DTAVSQTPKYLVTQMGNDKSIKCEQNLGHDTMYWYKQDSKKFLKIMFSYNNKELIINETVPNRFSPKSPDKAHLNLHINSLELGDSAVYFCASSPGPPGANVLTFGAGSRLTVL.

This clonotype was observed a few times. The gene calls are TRBV27 and TRBJ2-3; TRBD2 aligns across 10 bases. The V gene's germline CDR1 is MNHEY and CDR2 SMNVEV (reference sequence). V lost 4 bases and J lost 6; bases outside the gene matches: 16. The CDR3 is 18 amino acids. The CDR3 protein is CASSSAPLAGATSDTQYF. In DNA form, the CDR3 reads TGTGCCAGCAGTTCGGCCCCTCTAGCGGGGGCTACTAGCGATACGCAGTATTTT.

This sequence joins TRBV28 and TRBJ1-5; no clear D gene. V shed 5 bases and J shed 7 bases, with 15 bases lying between them. CDR1 is MDHEN and CDR2 is SYDVKM in the germline V gene. There are 14 residues in the CDR3. The CDR3 loop is CASSINRQAQPQHF. CDR3 DNA sequence: TGTGCCAGCAGTATCAACAGACAAGCCCAGCCCCAGCATTTT.

This clonotype was picked up a small number of times. The chain is built from TRBV7-2 and TRBJ2-7; 13 bases are a match to TRBD2. Looked up from germline, CDR1 is SGHTA and CDR2 is FQGNSA. V lost 0 bases and J lost 4; bases outside the gene matches: 3. The CDR3 consists of 16 residues. CDR3 sequence reads: CASSLAGLAGSYEQYF. The CDR3 bases are TGTGCCAGCAGCTTAGCGGGACTAGCGGGATCATACGAGCAGTACTTC.

This clonotype has more than one count but fewer than ten. The chain joins TRBV30 to TRBJ1-2; D call uncertain. The CDR3 runs to 13 residues. CDR1 is GTSNPN, CDR2 SVGIG, per germline (reference sequence). Between the trimmed V and J ends, which lost 0 bases and 7 bases, there was a span of 12 bases. The CDR3 DNA reads as TGTGCCTGGAGTGTACTAGGGTATGGTGGCTACACCTTC. Residues: CAWSVLGYGGYTF.

This chain uses TRBV2 with TRBJ1-4; 7 bases align to TRBD1. Trimming took 10 bases from V and 0 from J; bases not matched to a gene: 8. The CDR3 is 15 residues long. From germline, CDR1 is SNHLY and CDR2 FYNNEI. CDR3 region: CATQDRMTTNEKLFF. In nucleotides, the CDR3 is TGTGCCACTCAGGACAGGATGACAACTAATGAAAAACTGTTTTTT.

Comment on this clonotype: One end of the junction varies from germline; a read error may be responsible. This chain joins TRBV5-3 and TRBJ2-7; 8 bases are a match to TRBD1. Being an ORF, TRBV5-3 has a function that is uncertain. The CDR3 is 16 amino acids. The CDR3 reads CASSLDGQGPQGGQDF. Written as DNA, the CDR3 is TGTGCCAGCAGCTTGGATGGACAGGGACCTCAAGGGGGGCAGGACTTC.